This entry describes one TCR beta chain. Its antigen is not yet known. The record has no base qualities; no much larger clone is one base away. Using the deep immunoSEQ assay, TCR CDR3 regions were amplified from genomic DNA by multiplex PCR. Genomic DNA extracted from each cell subset was distributed evenly over all wells of several immunoSEQ 96-well plates, and each plate served as one replicate. For sorted subsets, each replicate PCR was loaded with about 0.2 ug genomic DNA, equivalent to roughly 30,000 T cell genomes. Purified libraries were quantified with a Qubit 3.0 fluorometer, sized on a Bioanalyzer 2100, and re-quantified with the KAPA Library Quantification kit. Each immunoSEQ 96-well plate was sequenced on its own single-read 150-cycle Illumina NextSeq 550 flow cell. The authors processed their data as follows. The immunoSEQ output contained only junctional sequences without quality scores, so filtering could not match that applied to full-length reads. To assign V/J genes and CDR3, sequences were annotated using PyIR, a Python wrapper for IgBLAST v1.9, with IMGT germline references. Reads with weak V/J assignments (E-value above 1e-6), missing CDR3, stop codons, out-of-frame junctions, or ambiguous translated residues were removed. V3J clonotypes were defined as sequences sharing the same inferred V gene, J gene, and CDR3 amino acid sequence. The percentage overlap between two repertoires was calculated by dividing the number of shared unique clonotypes by the size of the smaller repertoire. Three approaches were used to assess repertoire richness: RTK rarefaction, the Chao1 estimator, and Recon v2.1 estimates of unobserved clonotypes. Generation probabilities for all TCRbeta clonotypes obtained by the gDNA method from a few donors were computed using OLGA. Drawn from immuneACCESS, this table holds only the in-frame rearrangements with V and J called that TCRdb kept. Clones are partly lost; checked studies trace under half to an unresolved V gene and leave the rest unexplained. V and J calls plus clone size are reproduced from that table; the DNA served to infer D and trimming. Recorded for this sample are some 2.3 million clones; 93% of them occurred a single time. Of the sample, 0.35% to 0.45% falls within the top ten clones.

This specimen belongs to a study of shared clonotypes between healthy human individuals (dated by TCRdb to the early 2020s). Looking at the study overall: The cohort comprised two women and a few men aged 18 to 49 years. For each donor, CD4 naive and CD4 memory were each run on three plates, CD8 naive on two plates, and CD8 memory on one plate. To estimate repertoire size and how much clonotypes are shared between individuals, the study performed deep sequencing of blood TCR repertoires from a handful of healthy adults. To increase sequencing depth and limit assay-specific biases, TCR repertoire library preparation and sequencing were carried out by different laboratories using diverse techniques. Leukapheresis yielded between about 0.85 and 9.5 billion PBMCs per donor.

What the work shows at the level of the full study, not this receptor alone: Pairwise subsampling led to the expectation that sequencing depth would affect the degree of clonotype sharing among donors. Across four donors, approximately 5% of naive CD4, over 3% of naive CD8, under 2.5% of memory CD4, and about 0.4% of memory CD8 clonotypes were shared. Compared with non-shared clonotypes, clonotypes shared by all four sorted-subset donors had higher generation probabilities. Even with the large sequencing depth, rarefaction of the sorted-subset datasets indicated that sequencing was incomplete. The genetic and exposure-history diversity represented was limited by the small number of donors. Naive subsets generally had larger estimated clonotype richness than memory subsets. Sampling was restricted to blood, and TCR repertoires in tissues likely differ from the TCR repertoires found in blood.

The V end loses 0 bases and the J end loses 5 bases, and a stretch of 9 bases separates them. The germline V gene gives CDR1 as SGDLS and CDR2 as YYNGEE. The CDR3 starts with the cysteine, ends with the phenylalanine, and has 14 residues. Left in the record is the CDR3 DNA by itself, 42 bases read in frame from the first base. The donors were healthy, HIV-negative adults who had no recently reported acute infections or vaccinations. All donors were Caucasian adults living in Nashville, Tennessee, USA. CD4+ T cells were enriched through magnetic negative selection, after which naive cells were positively selected on CD45RA and the remaining negative fraction served as the memory subset. Blood was collected by leukapheresis, and PBMCs were isolated by Ficoll-Histopaque density gradient centrifugation and then cryopreserved in liquid nitrogen vapor phase. Purity and quantity of every magnetically sorted T cell population were checked by analytical flow cytometry. Genomic DNA was isolated from each sorted fraction and quantified by UV absorbance on a Nanodrop 2000c.

This TCR came from a man between 18 and 35 years old in good health. Some clones in this sample may be carry-over from other donors' samples. Specimen: naive CD4+ T cells from PBMCs. The cell subset or site label, read with the paper, signifies: CD45RA+ positively selected. The chain is assembled from TRBV9 and TRBJ1-5; the D segment cannot be called with confidence. The nucleotide sequence reads TGTGCCAGCAGCGTAGGAACGGCCCATCAGCCCCAGCATTTT. Its coded protein is CASSVGTAHQPQHF.